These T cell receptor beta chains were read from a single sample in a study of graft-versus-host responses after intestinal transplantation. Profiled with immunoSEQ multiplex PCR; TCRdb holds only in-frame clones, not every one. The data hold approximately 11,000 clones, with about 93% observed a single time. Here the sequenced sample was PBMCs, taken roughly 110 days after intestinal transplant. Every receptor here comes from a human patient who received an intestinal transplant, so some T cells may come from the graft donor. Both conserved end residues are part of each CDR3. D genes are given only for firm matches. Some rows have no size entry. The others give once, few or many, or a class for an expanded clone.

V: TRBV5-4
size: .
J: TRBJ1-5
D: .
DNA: TGTGCCAGCAGCTTGGTCCCAGGGGAACTATGGCCCCAGCATTTT
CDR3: CASSLVPGELWPQHF

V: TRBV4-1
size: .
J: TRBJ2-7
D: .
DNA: TGCGCCAGCAGCCAAGATGGGTTCGAGCAGTACTTC
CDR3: CASSQDGFEQYF

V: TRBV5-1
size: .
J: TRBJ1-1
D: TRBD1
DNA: TGCGCCAGTCGGACAGGCAGGAACACTGAAGCTTTCTTT
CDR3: CASRTGRNTEAFF

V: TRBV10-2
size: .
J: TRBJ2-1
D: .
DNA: TGCGCCAGCAGGGAAAACTACCGTAGCTCCTACAATGAGCAGTTCTTC
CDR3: CASRENYRSSYNEQFF

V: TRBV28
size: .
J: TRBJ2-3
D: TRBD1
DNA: TGTGCCAGCAGACTCCCCGGGACAGCCACAGATACGCAGTATTTT
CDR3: CASRLPGTATDTQYF

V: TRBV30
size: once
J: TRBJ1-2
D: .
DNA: TGTGCCTGGAAGAGGGATTCCTTCTATGGCTACACCTTC
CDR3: CAWKRDSFYGYTF

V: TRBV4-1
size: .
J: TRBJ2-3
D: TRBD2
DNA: TGCGCCAGCAGCCACAGGACTAGCGGGAGGGGTGATACGCAGTATTTT
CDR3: CASSHRTSGRGDTQYF

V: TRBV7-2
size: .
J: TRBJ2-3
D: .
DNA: TGTGCCAGCAGCCCGGACAGCACAGATACGCAGTATTTT
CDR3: CASSPDSTDTQYF

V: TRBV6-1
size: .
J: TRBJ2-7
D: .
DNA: TGTGCCAGCAGTGGGAGCGGGACAATCCCCGAGCAGTACTTC
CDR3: CASSGSGTIPEQYF

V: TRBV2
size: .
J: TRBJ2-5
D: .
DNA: TGTGCCAGCAGTAGGGGAACCCAGTACTTC
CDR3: CASSRGTQYF

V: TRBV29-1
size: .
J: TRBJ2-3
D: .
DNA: TGCAGCGTTGAGAGGGTACAGGGCGGCACAGATACGCAGTATTTT
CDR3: CSVERVQGGTDTQYF

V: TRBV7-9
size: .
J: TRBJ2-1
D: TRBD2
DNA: TGTGCCAGCAGGCACCTAGCGGGGGACAATGAGCAGTTCTTC
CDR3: CASRHLAGDNEQFF

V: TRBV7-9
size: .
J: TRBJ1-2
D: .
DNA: TGTGCCAGCAGCCCCTTGGAGTTCGGATGGCTTTATGGCTACACCTTC
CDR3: CASSPLEFGWLYGYTF

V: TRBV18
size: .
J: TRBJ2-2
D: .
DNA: TGTGCCAGCTCACCATGGCTAGGGGATTCAGCCGGGGAGCTGTTTTTT
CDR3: CASSPWLGDSAGELFF

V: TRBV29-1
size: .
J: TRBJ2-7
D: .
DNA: TGCAGCGTTGAAGGGGGCCCCGGCGGAAGCTACGAGCAGTACTTC
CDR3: CSVEGGPGGSYEQYF

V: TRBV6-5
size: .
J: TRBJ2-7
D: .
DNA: TGTGCCAGCAGCCCACTAGAGGCAGCCTACGAGCAGTACTTC
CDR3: CASSPLEAAYEQYF

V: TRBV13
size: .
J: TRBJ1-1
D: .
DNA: TGTGCCAACTCAGAGGGGATCAACACTGAAGCTTTCTTT
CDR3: CANSEGINTEAFF